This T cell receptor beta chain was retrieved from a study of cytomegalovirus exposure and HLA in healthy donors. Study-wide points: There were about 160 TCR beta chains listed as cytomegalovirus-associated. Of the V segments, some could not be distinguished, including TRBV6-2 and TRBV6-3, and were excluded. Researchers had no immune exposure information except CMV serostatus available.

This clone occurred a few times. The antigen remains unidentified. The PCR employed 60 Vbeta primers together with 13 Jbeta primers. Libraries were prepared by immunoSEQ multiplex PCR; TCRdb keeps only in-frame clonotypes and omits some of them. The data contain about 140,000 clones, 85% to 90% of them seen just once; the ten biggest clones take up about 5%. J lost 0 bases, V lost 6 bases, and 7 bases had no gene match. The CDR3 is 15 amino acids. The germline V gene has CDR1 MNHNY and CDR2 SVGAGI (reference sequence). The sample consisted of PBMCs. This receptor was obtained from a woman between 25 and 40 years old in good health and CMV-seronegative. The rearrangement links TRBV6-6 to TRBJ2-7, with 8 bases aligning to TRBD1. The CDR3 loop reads CASRDREGGSYEQYF. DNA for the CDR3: TGTGCCAGCAGGGACAGGGAAGGAGGCTCCTACGAGCAGTACTTC.